Given below is one T cell receptor (beta chain) in context. Antigen: not known. TCRdb used MiXCR to reprocess the 5' RACE reads, holding one entry per CDR3 protein. The table has 530,000 or so distinct CDR3 sequences, 15% to 20% seen once; the top ten hold roughly 7.8%. This entry comes from a study of T-cell memory formation after mild COVID-19. Study background: Among the donors, TCR clusters were largely specific to each donor.

Study-wide findings and caveats: CD8+ contracting clones occupied EMRA, while CD4+ ones occupied mainly CM and EM.

The CDR3 runs to 16 residues. Germline CDR1 SGHVS, CDR2 FNYEAQ. V lost 5 bases to trimming and J lost 1 base, with 17 bases between them. The chain has TRBV7-6 and TRBJ1-1; no clear D gene. This TCR was recovered from an adult woman who had mild COVID-19 (a few samples of this study predate the infection). Cell type and time point are not known. The source material was PBMCs or a T cell subset sorted from them (not recorded which). CDR3 sequence: CASSPIRELTNTEAFF. DNA for the CDR3: TGTGCCAGCAGCCCGATAAGGGAGTTGACGAACACTGAAGCTTTCTTT.